Listed below are T cell receptor beta chains from one sample, sequenced in a study of T-cell memory formation after mild COVID-19. TCRdb re-called the 5' RACE reads through MiXCR, storing one row per CDR3 protein. The sample has over 120,000 distinct CDR3 sequences, about a fifth seen once; the top ten hold approximately 2%. Sequencing was carried out using PBMCs or a T cell subset sorted from them (not recorded which). Every receptor here comes from an adult woman who had mild COVID-19 (a few samples of this study predate the infection). Cell type and time point are not known. Both conserved end residues are part of each CDR3. D genes are given only for firm matches. Not all rows give a size; the values are once, few, many and, for expanded clones, a class.

j_call,v_call,d_call,clone_size,cdr3_nt,cdr3_aa
TRBJ2-1,TRBV29-1,-,few,TGCAGCGTCCCCGTGGGGGTTAGGGGAGACAATGAGCAGTTCTTC,CSVPVGVRGDNEQFF
TRBJ2-6,TRBV5-6,-,-,TGTGCCAGCAGCTTGGCCAGCTCCAGGTCGGCCAACGTCCTGACTTTC,CASSLASSRSANVLTF
TRBJ2-7,TRBV25-1,TRBD1,-,TGTGCCAGCAGTGATCGGGACAGGGTCTTAGCCGAGCAGTACTTC,CASSDRDRVLAEQYF
TRBJ2-1,TRBV2,TRBD1,-,TGTGCCAGCAGGGAAGACAGGGGGGGATACAATGAGCAGTTCTTC,CASREDRGGYNEQFF
TRBJ2-3,TRBV5-1,TRBD2,few,TGCGCCAGCAGCGCACTAGCGGGTGGCACAGATACGCAGTATTTT,CASSALAGGTDTQYF
TRBJ1-4,TRBV5-1,-,-,TGCGCCAGCAGCCCACCGACCTCGAAGGGGGAAAAACTGTTTTTT,CASSPPTSKGEKLFF
TRBJ2-5,TRBV5-1,TRBD2,few,TGCGCCAGCAGCTCCGGGACTAGCGGGAGGGGTCTTGACGGGACCCAGTACTTC,CASSSGTSGRGLDGTQYF
TRBJ2-5,TRBV6-6,TRBD1,many,TGTGCCAGCAACCTCCGGGACAGGGGGCGACAGACCCAGTACTTC,CASNLRDRGRQTQYF
TRBJ2-5,TRBV5-1,-,many,TGCGCCAGCAGCGGAGTCAATGGGGAGACCCAGTACTTC,CASSGVNGETQYF
TRBJ2-7,TRBV7-8,-,few,TGTGCCAGCAGCTTTAGACGGACAGCGCCCAAGCAGTACTTC,CASSFRRTAPKQYF
TRBJ1-4,TRBV19,-,-,TGTGCCAGTAGTATAGTTCACGGGTCGGAGGAAAAACTGTTTTTT,CASSIVHGSEEKLFF